This TCR beta chain was sequenced for a study of cytomegalovirus exposure and HLA in healthy donors. Donors had nominal health at sampling but likely had unrecorded immune exposures. This CDR3 spans 14 amino acids. V dropped 5 bases and J dropped 6; count of bases not matched to a gene: 6. Per germline, CDR1 SNHLY and CDR2 FYNNEI. A multiplex PCR was run with 60 Vbeta primers and 13 Jbeta primers. Method: immunoSEQ multiplex PCR; TCRdb's copy keeps in-frame clones and lacks some. The table counts some 120,000 clones; more than 0.8% lies in the top ten. The sequencing sample was made of PBMCs. The origin of this receptor is a young man in good health and CMV-seronegative. The genes are TRBV2 and TRBJ1-5; 8 nucleotides line up with TRBD1. CDR3 region: CASSPQGAGQPQHF. In DNA, the CDR3 is TGTGCCAGCAGTCCTCAGGGGGCAGGTCAGCCCCAGCATTTT.